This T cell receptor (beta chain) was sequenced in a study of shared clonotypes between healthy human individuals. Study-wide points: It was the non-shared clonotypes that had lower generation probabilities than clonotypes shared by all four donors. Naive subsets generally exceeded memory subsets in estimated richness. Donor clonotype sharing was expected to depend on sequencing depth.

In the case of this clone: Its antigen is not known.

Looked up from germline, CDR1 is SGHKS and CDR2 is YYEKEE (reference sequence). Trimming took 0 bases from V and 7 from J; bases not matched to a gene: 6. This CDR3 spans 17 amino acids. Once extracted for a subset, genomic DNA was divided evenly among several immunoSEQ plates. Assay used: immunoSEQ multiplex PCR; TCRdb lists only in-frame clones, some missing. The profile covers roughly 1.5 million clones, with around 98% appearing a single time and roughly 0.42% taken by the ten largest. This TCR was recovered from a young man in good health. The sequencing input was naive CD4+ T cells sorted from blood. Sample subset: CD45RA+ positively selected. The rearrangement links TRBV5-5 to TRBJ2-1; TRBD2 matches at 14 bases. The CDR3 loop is CASSLGLGTSGRNEQFF. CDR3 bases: TGTGCCAGCAGCTTGGGTTTAGGGACTAGCGGGAGAAATGAGCAGTTCTTC.